This section outlines one T cell receptor beta chain sequence together with its context. Germline CDR1 and CDR2: KGHDR and SFDVKD. V shed 4 bases and J shed 2 bases, with 20 bases lying between them. This CDR3 comprises 17 residues. The sample comes from a study of blood T cell repertoires in COVID-19. Overall study context: COVID-19 samples collected from the United States, Italy and Spain covered acute and convalescent phases.

In the source study's methods: Amplification of reference gene primers was used by the study to estimate nucleated cell counts. Assay used: immunoSEQ multiplex PCR; TCRdb lists only in-frame clones, some missing. V, J and clone size reflect that table, while D and trimming were determined from the DNA. The sample contains approximately 80,000 clones, roughly 76% of which appear only once. The sequencing input was peripheral blood. This sequence joins TRBV24-1 and TRBJ2-7, with D perhaps matching TRBD1 (5 bases). The TCR comes from a man between 65 and 80 years old with active or convalescent COVID-19. CDR3 bases: TGTGCCACCAGTGAGGGATCTGCAGGGTCACGAACCTACGAGCAGTACTTC. It specifies CATSEGSAGSRTYEQYF.